The 24 T cell receptor beta chains below were found in one sample sequenced in a study of OX40 agonist ivuxolimab in advanced cancers. The data were produced by immunoSEQ multiplex PCR, yet TCRdb's version contains in-frame clones alone and is incomplete. The sample has some 100,000 clones, roughly nine tenths seen once. The material was CD4+ or CD8+ T cells sorted from blood, obtained in a trial of the OX40 agonist ivuxolimab. The receptors originated from an adult with an advanced solid tumor such as melanoma, head and neck, liver or kidney cancer.

V gene TRBV7-8 combines with J gene TRBJ2-3; D ambiguous. The V end lost 1 base, the J end lost 2 bases, and 7 bases lay between the germline ends. The germline CDR1 and CDR2 sequences are SGHVS and FQNEAQ. This CDR3 is 14 amino acids long. CDR3 residues: CASSLGWLTDTQYF. The CDR3 DNA reads as TGTGCCAGCAGCTTAGGTTGGCTCACAGATACGCAGTATTTT.

The CDR3 region is CASSQDIAVAGGLNTEAFF. DNA of the CDR3: TGTGCCAGCAGCCAAGATATAGCGGTGGCAGGGGGCCTGAACACTGAAGCTTTCTTT. The chain is built from TRBV14 and TRBJ1-1, with TRBD1 identical over 8 bases. J was trimmed by 0 bases and V by 0 bases; bases with no gene match: 12. The germline CDR1 and CDR2 sequences are SGHDN and FVKESK. The length of the CDR3 is 19 residues.

This clone was counted a single time. The CDR3 nucleotides read TGTGCCAGCAGCTTAAGTGAGACCCAGTACTTC. This sequence encodes CASSLSETQYF. The rearrangement links TRBV5-4 to TRBJ2-5, with no clear D. CDR1 is SGHNT and CDR2 is YYREEE in the germline V gene (reference sequence). V lost 2 bases and J 5 bases, leaving 4 bases between the germline ends. The CDR3 sequence is 11 residues long.

CDR3 residues: CASSWQVGEQYF. CDR3 sequence (DNA): TGTGCCAGCAGCTGGCAGGTCGGCGAGCAGTACTTC. The chain employs TRBV14 and TRBJ2-7; D is unresolved. Trimming took off 5 bases at V and 6 bases at J, with 11 bases between the two ends. The CDR3 runs to 12 residues. Germline CDR1 and CDR2: SGHDN and FVKESK.

The chain joins TRBV4-3 to TRBJ2-2, with a possible D match to TRBD1 (6 bases). This CDR3 comprises 15 residues. The germline V gene encodes CDR1 LGHNA and CDR2 YSLEER. Trimming removed 3 bases at V and 5 bases at J, with 13 bases between. Written as DNA, the CDR3 is TGCGCCAGCAGCCAGAACCTAGGGGGTACCGGGGAGCTGTTTTTT. It is translated as CASSQNLGGTGELFF.

As DNA, the CDR3 is TGTGCCAGCACCCTCCGCCAGGGGGAGAGGGGGGCAGATACGCAGTATTTT. Translating it yields CASTLRQGERGADTQYF. The chain has TRBV2 and TRBJ2-3; D is possibly TRBD1 (7 bases). The ends were cut back, 7 bases at V and 4 bases at J, with 24 bases in the middle. Germline V CDR1 and CDR2: SNHLY, FYNNEI. This CDR3 region has 17 residues.

Details on this clone: Different DNA sequences within this sample yield the same CDR3. The chain links TRBV7-2 to TRBJ2-5; possible D gene TRBD1, 6 bases. The V gene's germline CDR1 is SGHTA and CDR2 FQGNSA. V was shortened by 1 base and J by 4 bases, with 7 bases between the two germline ends. The CDR3 length is 13 residues. The CDR3 region is CASSLGGRETQYF. DNA of the CDR3: TGTGCCAGCAGCTTAGGGGGGCGAGAGACCCAGTACTTC.

The genes are TRBV7-2 and TRBJ2-3; D unclear. The CDR3 runs 11 residues. Trimming cost V 2 bases and J 6 bases, with 3 bases left between them. The germline CDR1 and CDR2 sequences are SGHTA and FQGNSA. The CDR3 DNA reads as TGTGCCAGCAGCTTATTGGATACGCAGTATTTT. It is translated as CASSLLDTQYF.

CDR3 loop: CASSTTLAGGPETQYF. DNA of the CDR3: TGCGCCAGCAGCACAACACTAGCGGGAGGGCCAGAGACCCAGTACTTC. The rearrangement joins TRBV5-1 to TRBJ2-5; TRBD2 matches at 13 bases. The CDR3 consists of 16 residues. Germline V gives CDR1 SGHRS, CDR2 YFSETQ. The V segment lost 4 bases and the J segment 4 bases; nucleotides outside the gene matches: 7.

In this sample, this clone turned up once. The genes are TRBV28 and TRBJ2-2; 10 bases agree with TRBD2. The germline gives CDR1 MDHEN, CDR2 SYDVKM. Losses at the gene ends were 6 bases for V and 4 bases for J; bases not matched to a gene: 8. The CDR3 is 16 amino acids. CDR3 in amino acids: CASRLAGTGGTGELFF. CDR3 coding DNA: TGTGCCAGCAGACTAGCGGGGACTGGAGGCACCGGGGAGCTGTTTTTT.

This clone was seen a single time. This sequence joins TRBV4-1 and TRBJ2-5; no reliable D call. The germline gives CDR1 MGHRA, CDR2 YSYEKL. The ends were cut back, 0 bases at V and 5 bases at J, with 10 bases in the middle. The CDR3 is 14 residues long. The DNA for the CDR3 is TGCGCCAGCAGCCAAGACCGAGGCCGGGAGACCCAGTACTTC. Translated: CASSQDRGRETQYF.

In this sample, this clone turned up once. V gene TRBV27 combines with J gene TRBJ2-5, with 14 bases that match TRBD2. Trimming at V came to 6 bases and at J to 5 bases, leaving 14 bases not matched to a gene. Germline CDR1 is MNHEY and CDR2 is SMNVEV (reference sequence). This CDR3 has 18 amino acids. The CDR3: CASSPGLAGAGSRETQYF. The CDR3 DNA sequence: TGTGCCAGCAGCCCGGGACTAGCGGGAGCGGGTTCCCGTGAGACCCAGTACTTC.

The chain employs TRBV29-1 and TRBJ2-7; the match to TRBD2 covers 9 bases. J was trimmed by 1 base and V by 6 bases; bases with no gene match: 7. Germline CDR1 SQVTM, CDR2 ANQGSEA. CDR3 length: 14 residues. CDR3 loop: CSVRAGGSSYEQYF. CDR3 DNA: TGCAGCGTGCGAGCGGGAGGTTCTTCCTACGAGCAGTACTTC.

The J gene is TRBJ2-1, the V gene TRBV7-3; weak D call: TRBD1 (6 bases). The V end was cut by 0 bases, the J end by 9 bases, with 15 bases between. Germline V gene data show CDR1 as SGHTA and CDR2 as FQGTGA. The CDR3 is made up of 15 amino acids. This CDR3 is CASSLTVAGAREQFF. DNA for the CDR3: TGTGCCAGCAGCTTAACGGTCGCAGGGGCGCGTGAGCAGTTCTTC.

This chain uses TRBV6-6 with TRBJ2-7; D might be TRBD2 (6 bases). Between the trimmed V and J ends, which lost 7 bases and 2 bases, there was a span of 12 bases. Germline V gene sequence: CDR1 MNHNY, CDR2 SVGAGI (reference sequence). The CDR3 extends over 13 amino acids. The CDR3 coding sequence is TGTGCCAGCAAAAATAGCGGTACCTACGAGCAGTACTTC. This gives the protein CASKNSGTYEQYF.

This chain connects TRBV7-2 to TRBJ2-5; D is perhaps TRBD1 (6 bases). V was clipped by 5 bases and J by 4 bases, with 11 bases between them. The CDR3 length is 13 residues. Germline lookup yields CDR1 SGHTA and CDR2 FQGNSA. Written as DNA, the CDR3 is TGTGCCAGCAGCCCGAGCAGGGGAGAGACCCAGTACTTC. Translated: CASSPSRGETQYF.

This chain links TRBV7-8 with TRBJ2-7; 11 positions agree with TRBD2. This CDR3 is built from 16 residues. Germline-derived CDR1 and CDR2 are SGHVS and FQNEAQ. V shed 4 bases and J 3 bases; nucleotides not matched to a gene: 8. CDR3: CASSSFTSGRSYEQYF. For the CDR3, the DNA is TGTGCCAGCAGCTCCTTCACTAGCGGGAGAAGCTACGAGCAGTACTTC.

This chain uses TRBV7-7 with TRBJ2-1, with 9 bases that match TRBD2. The V gene's germline CDR1 is SSHAT and CDR2 FNYEAQ (reference sequence). This CDR3 contains 17 residues. J was trimmed by 10 bases and V by 6 bases; bases with no gene match: 19. The CDR3 DNA reads as TGTGCCAGCAGTCCCCTTGGGGGGAGCGGGAGGATCGGAGAGCAGTTCTTC. This encodes CASSPLGGSGRIGEQFF.

The chain is built from TRBV2 and TRBJ2-7, with 8 positions matching TRBD2. The germline gives CDR1 SNHLY, CDR2 FYNNEI. The CDR3 runs 12 residues. V shed 7 bases, J shed 5 bases, and the junction held 4 bases outside the gene matches. CDR3 DNA sequence: TGTGCCAGCACGCGGGAGGCTAACGAGCAGTACTTC. Translation: CASTREANEQYF.

The chain carries TRBV4-1 and TRBJ2-1, with TRBD2 matching over 13 bases. The trim removed 0 bases at V and 10 bases at J, leaving 6 bases unmatched. Germline V gene lookup returns CDR1 MGHRA and CDR2 YSYEKL. The CDR3 consists of 16 residues. The CDR3 bases are TGCGCCAGCAGCCAAGACCCCCTGACTAGCGGGAGGGAGCAGTTCTTC. It is translated as CASSQDPLTSGREQFF.

The chain has TRBV18 and TRBJ2-6; D is perhaps TRBD2 (5 bases). The CDR3 is 16 amino acids. Germline values: CDR1 KGHSH, CDR2 LQKENI. V gave up 3 bases and J gave up 1 base, with 10 bases separating them. The CDR3 coding sequence is TGTGCCAGCTCACCGACGACTATGTCTGGGGCCAACGTCCTGACTTTC. Translated, it gives CASSPTTMSGANVLTF.

V is TRBV7-3 and J is TRBJ2-1, with TRBD2 matching 7 bases. Germline V lookup: CDR1 SGHTA, CDR2 FQGTGA. This CDR3 contains 16 residues. V lost 5 bases and J lost 3; bases outside the gene matches: 10. CDR3 nucleotides: TGTGCCAGCAGCCCCGGGGGGACCGTCCGCTACAATGAGCAGTTCTTC. Protein: CASSPGGTVRYNEQFF.

This clone was observed a handful of times. V and J are TRBV4-3 and TRBJ2-1; possible D gene TRBD2, 5 bases. V was clipped by 0 bases and J by 3 bases, with 12 bases between them. The germline CDR1 and CDR2 sequences are LGHNA and YSLEER. This CDR3 has 16 residues. CDR3 nucleotides: TGCGCCAGCAGCCAAGATAGAGGGTGGAACTACAATGAGCAGTTCTTC. Amino acids: CASSQDRGWNYNEQFF.

The chain carries TRBV6-6 and TRBJ2-3; D uncertain. The CDR3 is 15 amino acids. In germline, CDR1 is MNHNY, CDR2 SVGAGI (reference sequence). V shed 0 bases and J shed 4 bases, with 11 bases lying between them. The CDR3 DNA reads as TGTGCCAGCAGTTACTCGCTAGTTATTCCAGATACGCAGTATTTT. It encodes CASSYSLVIPDTQYF.